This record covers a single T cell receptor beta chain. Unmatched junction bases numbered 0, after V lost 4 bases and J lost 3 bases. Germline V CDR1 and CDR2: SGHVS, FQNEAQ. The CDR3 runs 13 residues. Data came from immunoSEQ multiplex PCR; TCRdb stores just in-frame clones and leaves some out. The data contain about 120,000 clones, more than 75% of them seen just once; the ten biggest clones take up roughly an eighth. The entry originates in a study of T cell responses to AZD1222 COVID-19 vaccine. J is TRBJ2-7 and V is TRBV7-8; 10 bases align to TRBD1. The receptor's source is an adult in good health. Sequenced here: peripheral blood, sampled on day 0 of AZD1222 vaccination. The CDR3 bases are TGTGCCAGCAGCTGGACAGGGGGCTACGAGCAGTACTTC. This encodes CASSWTGGYEQYF.